This is a list of T cell receptor beta chains from one sample in a study of T cell repertoires and Cas9 in healthy adults. Only in-frame clones appear in the TCRdb table, and some are missing; sequencing was by immunoSEQ multiplex PCR. The sample carries about 24,000 clones, roughly 90% recorded once. The sample was CD4+ effector T cells (CD127+, CD25-, CD137-, CD154-) from PBMCs; culture status not recorded. The receptor source for this set is a human donor in good health. Both conserved end residues are part of each CDR3. D genes are given only for firm matches. Not every row has a clone size; where given, it reads once, few, many or a size class.

size | D | J | V | CDR3 | DNA
few | NA | TRBJ2-3 | TRBV6-1 | CASSEAWRHTQYF | TGTGCCAGCAGTGAAGCGTGGCGACATACGCAGTATTTT
NA | TRBD2 | TRBJ2-3 | TRBV5-1 | CASSPDVSGGAADTQYF | TGCGCCAGCAGCCCGGACGTCAGCGGGGGGGCCGCAGATACGCAGTATTTT
NA | NA | TRBJ2-3 | TRBV5-1 | CASSLLGDPSTDTQYF | TGCGCCAGCAGCTTGCTCGGGGACCCGAGCACAGATACGCAGTATTTT
NA | NA | TRBJ1-3 | TRBV30 | CAWRGGVSSGNTIYF | TGTGCCTGGAGGGGGGGCGTATCCTCTGGAAACACCATATATTTT
NA | NA | TRBJ1-1 | TRBV29-1 | CSVEVQGKMNTEAFF | TGCAGCGTTGAGGTCCAGGGAAAAATGAACACTGAAGCTTTCTTT
NA | NA | TRBJ1-5 | TRBV6-5 | CASSYTYDQPQHF | TGTGCCAGCAGTTACACATATGATCAGCCCCAGCATTTT
few | NA | TRBJ1-6 | TRBV19 | CASSQGHDSPLHF | TGTGCCAGTAGTCAGGGTCATGATTCACCCCTCCACTTT
NA | NA | TRBJ2-1 | TRBV6-1 | CASSKGLGVNEQFF | TGTGCCAGCAGTAAGGGGTTAGGCGTAAATGAGCAGTTCTTC
NA | TRBD1 | TRBJ2-5 | TRBV19 | CASSIGTGLRETQYF | TGTGCCAGTAGTATAGGGACAGGGCTTAGGGAGACCCAGTACTTC
NA | NA | TRBJ2-2 | TRBV7-3 | CASSLTVTGELFF | TGTGCCAGCAGCTTAACGGTTACCGGGGAGCTGTTTTTT
NA | NA | TRBJ2-3 | TRBV10-3 | CAISERLGGTDTQYF | TGTGCCATCAGTGAGAGGCTAGGTGGCACAGATACGCAGTATTTT
NA | NA | TRBJ2-1 | TRBV29-1 | CSVEVPAASSYNEQFF | TGCAGCGTTGAAGTCCCTGCGGCAAGCTCCTACAATGAGCAGTTCTTC
NA | NA | TRBJ1-5 | TRBV30 | CAWSPQSNQPQHF | TGTGCCTGGAGTCCACAGAGCAATCAGCCCCAGCATTTT
few | NA | TRBJ2-3 | TRBV6-5 | CASSYDPTGGYTQYF | TGTGCCAGCAGTTACGACCCGACTGGGGGCTATACGCAGTATTTT
NA | NA | TRBJ1-6 | TRBV6-6 | CASRRQNNSPLHF | TGTGCCAGCAGACGACAGAATAATTCACCCCTCCACTTT
NA | NA | TRBJ1-1 | TRBV2 | CASSEGLQMNTEAFF | TGTGCCAGCAGTGAGGGTCTTCAGATGAACACTGAAGCTTTCTTT
NA | NA | TRBJ1-2 | TRBV6-6 | CASRLDIDNGYTF | TGTGCCAGCAGACTCGACATTGACAATGGCTACACCTTC
NA | TRBD2 | TRBJ2-3 | TRBV27 | CASSLIAGIADTQYF | TGTGCCAGCAGTCTAATAGCGGGGATCGCAGATACGCAGTATTTT
NA | NA | TRBJ1-6 | TRBV5-1 | CASSQIGVTNSPLHF | TGCGCCAGCAGCCAAATCGGGGTCACTAATTCACCCCTCCACTTT
NA | NA | TRBJ1-1 | TRBV2 | CASTGSGALLNTEAFF | TGTGCCAGCACTGGGAGCGGTGCTTTACTGAACACTGAAGCTTTCTTT
NA | TRBD1 | TRBJ2-5 | TRBV7-9 | CASSPTGNLQETQYF | TGTGCCAGCAGCCCGACAGGGAATCTCCAAGAGACCCAGTACTTC
NA | TRBD2 | TRBJ2-1 | TRBV10-1 | CASSESRGGPGEQFF | TGCGCCAGCAGTGAGTCCCGGGGAGGGCCGGGTGAGCAGTTCTTC
NA | NA | TRBJ1-3 | TRBV11-2 | CASSLVNSGQIFSGNTIYF | TGTGCCAGCAGCTTAGTAAATTCGGGACAAATATTCTCTGGAAACACCATATATTTT
NA | TRBD1 | TRBJ1-2 | TRBV2 | CASSDRPGGYGYTF | TGTGCCAGCAGTGATCGTCCAGGGGGCTATGGCTACACCTTC
NA | NA | TRBJ2-1 | TRBV7-9 | CASSLKRGRGNEQFF | TGTGCCAGCAGCCTGAAGCGGGGCAGGGGAAATGAGCAGTTCTTC
NA | TRBD1 | TRBJ1-2 | TRBV30 | CAWSVLGQGQGYTF | TGTGCCTGGAGTGTACTTGGACAGGGTCAGGGCTACACCTTC
NA | NA | TRBJ1-3 | TRBV5-1 | CASSLGQSIDTIYF | TGCGCCAGCAGCTTGGGGCAAAGTATAGACACCATATATTTT
NA | NA | TRBJ2-7 | TRBV29-1 | CSVALDRSYEQYF | TGCAGCGTTGCACTAGACCGCTCCTACGAGCAGTACTTC
NA | NA | TRBJ2-7 | TRBV28 | CASSLDSNYEQYF | TGTGCCAGCAGTTTGGACAGTAACTACGAGCAGTACTTC
NA | TRBD2 | TRBJ2-2 | TRBV15 | CATSALTSGGAGELFF | TGTGCCACCAGCGCTCTGACTAGCGGGGGGGCCGGGGAGCTGTTTTTT
NA | TRBD1 | TRBJ2-2 | TRBV7-3 | CASSLRGTGDTGELFF | TGTGCCAGCAGCTTAAGAGGGACAGGGGACACCGGGGAGCTGTTTTTT
NA | NA | TRBJ1-3 | TRBV18 | CASSPYHGDGNTIYF | TGTGCCAGCTCACCATACCACGGAGATGGAAACACCATATATTTT
NA | NA | TRBJ2-5 | TRBV5-1 | CASSLTAAVRETQYF | TGCGCCAGCAGCCTGACCGCCGCCGTCCGGGAGACCCAGTACTTC
NA | TRBD2 | TRBJ2-1 | TRBV27 | CASSSRLWRGGSYNEQFF | TGTGCCAGCAGTTCCCGACTGTGGCGGGGGGGCTCCTACAATGAGCAGTTCTTC
NA | TRBD2 | TRBJ2-5 | TRBV15 | CATSRDNVGGASGEYETQYF | TGTGCCACCAGCAGAGATAATGTGGGGGGAGCTAGCGGGGAATACGAGACCCAGTACTTC
NA | NA | TRBJ2-3 | TRBV4-1 | CASSPLGADLGDTQYF | TGCGCCAGCAGCCCTCTTGGGGCCGACCTCGGGGATACGCAGTATTTT
NA | TRBD1 | TRBJ2-3 | TRBV19 | CASSMYRGTTDTQYF | TGTGCCAGTAGTATGTACAGGGGAACCACAGATACGCAGTATTTT
NA | NA | TRBJ2-7 | TRBV21-1 | CASSKGEGSPYEQYF | TGTGCCAGCAGCAAAGGAGAAGGGTCACCCTACGAGCAGTACTTC
NA | TRBD1 | TRBJ1-2 | TRBV6-1 | CASSFGTDDNYGYTF | TGTGCCAGCAGTTTCGGGACAGATGATAACTATGGCTACACCTTC
NA | TRBD1 | TRBJ2-2 | TRBV7-7 | CAGRDRNTGELFF | TGTGCTGGCCGGGACAGAAACACCGGGGAGCTGTTTTTT
NA | TRBD1 | TRBJ2-1 | TRBV15 | CATSSLFRGTLNSEQFF | TGTGCCACCAGCAGTCTCTTCAGGGGGACCCTAAACAGCGAGCAGTTCTTC
NA | NA | TRBJ1-6 | TRBV7-9 | CASSKSVDGSPLHF | TGTGCCAGCAGCAAGAGTGTAGACGGTTCACCCCTCCACTTT
NA | TRBD1 | TRBJ2-5 | TRBV5-1 | CASSRGQSAETQYF | TGCGCCAGCAGCAGGGGACAGTCCGCGGAGACCCAGTACTTC
NA | NA | TRBJ2-2 | TRBV6-4 | CASRQGRTGELFF | TGTGCCAGCAGACAGGGACGGACCGGGGAGCTGTTTTTT
NA | TRBD1 | TRBJ1-1 | TRBV6-6 | CASRTSGQGPAFF | TGTGCCAGCAGGACCTCCGGACAGGGACCAGCTTTCTTT
NA | NA | TRBJ1-2 | TRBV25-1 | CASSDTGTSYGYTF | TGTGCCAGCAGTGACACCGGGACAAGCTATGGCTACACCTTC
NA | NA | TRBJ2-3 | TRBV2 | CASSEGNSVDLGDTQYF | TGTGCCAGCAGTGAAGGTAATAGCGTTGATTTGGGAGATACGCAGTATTTT
NA | NA | TRBJ2-2 | TRBV5-1 | CASSLEIGTGELFF | TGCGCCAGCAGCTTGGAAATCGGGACCGGGGAGCTGTTTTTT
NA | NA | TRBJ1-1 | TRBV7-2 | CASSLESVWQSTEAFF | TGTGCCAGCAGCTTAGAAAGCGTGTGGCAGAGCACTGAAGCTTTCTTT
few | TRBD1 | TRBJ2-2 | TRBV2 | CASTSDRAGTGELFF | TGTGCCAGCACCTCGGACAGGGCCGGGACCGGGGAGCTGTTTTTT
NA | TRBD2 | TRBJ2-5 | TRBV7-8 | CASSLVGLAEETQYF | TGTGCCAGCAGCTTAGTGGGACTAGCCGAAGAGACCCAGTACTTC
NA | TRBD2 | TRBJ2-5 | TRBV9 | CASSVGASGGPQETQYF | TGTGCCAGCAGCGTAGGGGCTAGCGGGGGGCCCCAAGAGACCCAGTACTTC
once | NA | TRBJ2-7 | TRBV5-4 | CASSKGGALTTKSSYEQYF | TGTGCCAGCAGCAAGGGAGGCGCGTTAACAACTAAGAGCTCCTACGAGCAGTACTTC
NA | NA | TRBJ2-5 | TRBV6-5 | CASSYLSKETQYF | TGTGCCAGCAGTTACCTTAGTAAAGAGACCCAGTACTTC
NA | NA | TRBJ2-6 | TRBV11-2 | CASSLDGPSGANVLTF | TGTGCCAGCAGCTTAGACGGACCCTCTGGGGCCAACGTCCTGACTTTC
NA | TRBD2 | TRBJ2-5 | TRBV29-1 | CSVCLAGNQETQYF | TGCAGCGTTTGCCTAGCGGGGAACCAAGAGACCCAGTACTTC
NA | TRBD2 | TRBJ2-7 | TRBV5-1 | CASSPIAGGTFEQYF | TGCGCCAGCAGCCCTATAGCGGGGGGGACGTTCGAGCAGTACTTC
once | NA | TRBJ1-2 | TRBV6-6 | CASSYGTPPNYGYTF | TGTGCCAGCAGTTACGGCACGCCACCTAACTATGGCTACACCTTC
NA | NA | TRBJ1-1 | TRBV7-3 | CASSQEGYNTEAFF | TGTGCCAGCAGCCAAGAGGGATATAACACTGAAGCTTTCTTT